This T cell receptor (beta chain) was documented in a study of shared clonotypes between healthy human individuals (dated by TCRdb to the early 2020s). Looking at the study overall: A couple of women and a few men aged 18 to 49 years were included in the cohort. For each donor, CD4 naive and CD4 memory were each run on three plates, CD8 naive on two plates, and CD8 memory on one plate. Different laboratories and diverse techniques were used to prepare libraries and sequence TCR repertoires, to increase sequencing depth and limit assay-specific biases. Per donor, leukapheresis produced somewhere between about 0.94 and 10 billion PBMCs. Blood TCR repertoires of roughly five healthy adults were deeply sequenced to estimate repertoire size and the extent of clonotype sharing between individuals.

TCR CDR3 regions were amplified from genomic DNA by multiplex PCR using the deep immunoSEQ assay. For each cell subset, the extracted genomic DNA was distributed evenly across all wells of several immunoSEQ 96-well plates, and each plate served as one replicate. For sorted subsets, roughly 0.2 ug genomic DNA, equal to tens of thousands of T cell genomes, was loaded into each replicate PCR. Purified libraries were quantified with a Qubit 3.0 fluorometer, sized on a Bioanalyzer 2100, and re-quantified with the KAPA Library Quantification kit. Every immunoSEQ 96-well plate was sequenced on a separate single-read 150-cycle Illumina NextSeq 550 flow cell. Under the source paper's analysis protocol: Because only junctional sequences without quality scores were contained in the immunoSEQ output, filtering matching that applied to full-length reads could not be performed. Sequences were annotated with PyIR, a Python wrapper for IgBLAST v1.9, and V/J genes and CDR3 were assigned using IMGT germline references. Reads were removed for weak V/J assignments (E-value above 1e-6), missing CDR3, stop codons, out-of-frame junctions, or ambiguous translated residues. V3J clonotypes were defined as sequences sharing the same inferred V gene, J gene, and CDR3 amino acid sequence. To compute the percentage overlap between repertoires, the number of shared unique clonotypes was divided by the size of the smaller repertoire. RTK rarefaction, the Chao1 estimator, and Recon v2.1 estimates of unobserved clonotypes were used to assess repertoire richness. Generation probabilities for all TCRbeta clonotypes obtained by the gDNA method from a handful of donors were computed using OLGA. TCRdb took over this immuneACCESS table, retaining in-frame rearrangements with V and J assigned. Such tables are incomplete; in checked studies, under half of the missing clones stem from an unresolved V gene, and the remainder is unexplained. Clone size and the V and J calls come from that table; the DNA yielded D and trimming. The sample table holds 2 million to 2.5 million clones, of which approximately 95% were seen once. 1% to 1.3% of the sample belongs to the ten largest clones.

General study outcomes and caveats: About 5% of naive CD4, approximately 3.7% of naive CD8, roughly 2.4% of memory CD4, and approximately 0.4% of memory CD8 clonotypes were shared across several donors. Even with the large sequencing depth, rarefaction of the sorted-subset datasets indicated that sequencing was incomplete. Based on pairwise subsampling, the degree of clonotype sharing among donors was expected to be affected by sequencing depth. Because the study included a small number of donors, the genetic and exposure-history diversity represented was limited. Naive subsets generally had larger estimated clonotype richness than memory subsets. Sampling was restricted to blood, and TCR repertoires in tissue are likely to differ from TCR repertoires in blood. Compared with non-shared clonotypes, clonotypes shared by all four sorted-subset donors had higher generation probabilities.

The CDR3 covers 16 residues, taking in both the cysteine and the phenylalanine. Just the 48-base CDR3 DNA is kept, in frame starting at base 1. Via the germline V gene, CDR1 is SNHLY and CDR2 FYNNEI. V and J are truncated by 3 bases and 0 bases respectively, leaving an intervening sequence of 9 bases. CD8 naive samples consisted of CD45RO-negative cells that were positively selected for CCR7, yielding a CD45RA+CCR7+ population without TemRA cells. Donors were healthy HIV-negative adults with no recently reported acute infections or vaccinations. All donors were Caucasian adults living in Nashville, Tennessee, USA. Blood was collected by leukapheresis, and PBMCs were isolated by Ficoll-Histopaque density gradient centrifugation and then cryopreserved in liquid nitrogen vapor phase. Analytical flow cytometry was used to check the purity and quantity of every magnetically sorted T cell population. Each sorted fraction had its genomic DNA isolated and then quantified by UV absorbance on a Nanodrop 2000c.

This clone was seen a few times. Its antigen remains unidentified. No base-level quality is on record; no much larger clone is a single base apart. Sequencing used naive CD8+ T cells sorted from blood. According to the study, the label for this sample's cell subset or site signals: CD45RA+CCR7+. The V and J genes are TRBV2 and TRBJ1-6, with no reliable assignment of the D segment. The source is a man younger than 35 in good health. The DNA sequence is given as TGTGCCAGCAGTGAGGAGGCCCTCTCCTATAATTCACCCCTCCACTTT. This yields the protein CASSEEALSYNSPLHF.